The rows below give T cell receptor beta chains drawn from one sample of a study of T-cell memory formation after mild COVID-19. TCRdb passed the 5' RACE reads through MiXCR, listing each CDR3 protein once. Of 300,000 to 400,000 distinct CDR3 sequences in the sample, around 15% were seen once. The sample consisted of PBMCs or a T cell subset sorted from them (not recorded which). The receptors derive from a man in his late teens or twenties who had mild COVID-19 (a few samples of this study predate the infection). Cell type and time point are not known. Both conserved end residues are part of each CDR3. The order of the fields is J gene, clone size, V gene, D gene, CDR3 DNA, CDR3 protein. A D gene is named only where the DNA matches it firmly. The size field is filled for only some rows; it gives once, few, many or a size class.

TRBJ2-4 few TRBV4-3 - TGCGCCAGCAGCTTTGGGACTCCCCGACAAAACATTCAGTACTTC CASSFGTPRQNIQYF
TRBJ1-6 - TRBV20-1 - TGCAGTGCCCGACATTCGGGGTTCGGGGATAATTCACCCCTCCACTTT CSARHSGFGDNSPLHF
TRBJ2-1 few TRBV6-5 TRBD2 TGTGCCAGCAGTTCAAGTCGGACTAGCGGGAGCTACAATGAGCAGTTCTTC CASSSSRTSGSYNEQFF
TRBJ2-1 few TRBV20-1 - TGCAGTGCTATAAGGGGGGATACCTACAATGAGCAGTTCTTC CSAIRGDTYNEQFF
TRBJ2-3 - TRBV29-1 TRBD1 TGCAGCGTGCGGGACAGGGCAAGCACAGATACGCAGTATTTT CSVRDRASTDTQYF
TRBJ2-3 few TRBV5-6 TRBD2 TGTGCCAGCAGCCTACCTCGGGGGGGCTTCACAGATACGCAGTATTTT CASSLPRGGFTDTQYF
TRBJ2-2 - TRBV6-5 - TGTGCCAGCAGTCGTAAGGGGGGGGCGGCCGGGGAGCTGTTTTTT CASSRKGGAAGELFF
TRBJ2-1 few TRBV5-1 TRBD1 TGCGCCAGCGCTACACAGGGGGCAAGCAACAATGAGCAGTTCTTC CASATQGASNNEQFF
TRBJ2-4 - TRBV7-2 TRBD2 TGTGCCAGCAGCTTAGTCGGACCCGGGCAGGGAGGGAACATTCAGTACTTC CASSLVGPGQGGNIQYF
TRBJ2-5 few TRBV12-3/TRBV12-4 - TGTGCCAGCAGTTACAGGGAAGAGACCCAGTACTTC CASSYREETQYF
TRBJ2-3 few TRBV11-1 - TGTGCCAGCAGCTACTACCCCGACCACACAGATACGCAGTATTTT CASSYYPDHTDTQYF
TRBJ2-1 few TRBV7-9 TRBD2 TGTGCCAGCAGCTTATCCCGCGGGGGGAGCAATGAGCAGTTCTTC CASSLSRGGSNEQFF
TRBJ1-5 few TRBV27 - TGTGCCAGCAGTTTTATGGATAGCAATCAGCCCCAGCATTTT CASSFMDSNQPQHF
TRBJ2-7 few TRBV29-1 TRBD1 TGCAGCGTCCTTGGCGGGCAGGGGGATGACGAGCAGTACTTC CSVLGGQGDDEQYF
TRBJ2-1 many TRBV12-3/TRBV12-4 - TGTGCCAGCAGTCCCCAGGGGGCGGGGGGGCTCATCGGCGAGCAGTTCTTC CASSPQGAGGLIGEQFF
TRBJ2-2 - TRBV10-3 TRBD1 TGTGCCATCAGTGAGGGACAGGGGGCAACCGGGGAGCTGTTTTTT CAISEGQGATGELFF
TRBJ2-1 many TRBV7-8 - TGTGCCAGCAGCTTAGGATTCGCCGGGACAAGCTTGGTAGATGAGCAGTTCTTC CASSLGFAGTSLVDEQFF
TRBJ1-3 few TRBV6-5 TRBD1 TGTGCCAGCAGTTTGAGACAGGGGGTCGGAAACACCATATATTTT CASSLRQGVGNTIYF
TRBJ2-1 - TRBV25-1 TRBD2 TGTGCCAGCAGTGGTCGTCTAGCGGGGGGGCCTCGGTATGAGCAGTTCTTC CASSGRLAGGPRYEQFF
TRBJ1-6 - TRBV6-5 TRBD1 TGTGCCAGCCGCAGGGGGCTTGCACCCCTCCACTTT CASRRGLAPLHF
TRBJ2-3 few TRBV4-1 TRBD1 TGCGCCAGCAGCCAAGACCGGGGACAGGGGAGCACAGATACGCAGTATTTT CASSQDRGQGSTDTQYF
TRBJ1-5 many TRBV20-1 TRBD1 TGCAGTGCTAGAGGTTGGACAGGGGATCAGCCCCAGCATTTT CSARGWTGDQPQHF
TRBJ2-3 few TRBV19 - TGTGCCAGTAGTATGGTGGCGAAAGATACGCAGTATTTT CASSMVAKDTQYF
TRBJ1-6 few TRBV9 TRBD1 TGTGCCAGCAGCGTAGGTACAGGGGGTAGGTCACCCCTCCACTTT CASSVGTGGRSPLHF
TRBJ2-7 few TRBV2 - TGTGCCAGCACTCCGAGGAGGGGGGTCGAGCAGTACTTC CASTPRRGVEQYF
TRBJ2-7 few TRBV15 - TGTGCCACCAGCAGACCACCCAACGGTAAACAGTACTTC CATSRPPNGKQYF
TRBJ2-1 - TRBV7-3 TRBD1 TGTGCCAGCAGCCCTCCGGGACAGGGGAATAATGAGCAGTTCTTC CASSPPGQGNNEQFF
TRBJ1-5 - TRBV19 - TGTGCCAGTACTCATAGGGGACTTTATGGCAATCAGCCCCAGCATTTT CASTHRGLYGNQPQHF
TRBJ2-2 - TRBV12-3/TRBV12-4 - TGTGCCAGCAGTTACAGAAGTACCGGGGAGCTGTTTTTT CASSYRSTGELFF
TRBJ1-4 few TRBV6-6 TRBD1 TGTGCCAGCAGTTACTCGGGACAGCTGGATAATGAAAAACTGTTTTTT CASSYSGQLDNEKLFF
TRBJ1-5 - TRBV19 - TGTGCCAGTAGTACGCGACAGCGCAATCAGCCCCAGCATTTT CASSTRQRNQPQHF
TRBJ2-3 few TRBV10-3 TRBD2 TGTGCCACCCAGGGCACTAGCGGGGGGGAAAGTCCAGGAGTTACGCAGTATTTT CATQGTSGGESPGVTQYF
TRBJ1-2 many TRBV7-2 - TGTGCCAGCAGCTTAGATCCGGACTATGGCTACACCTTC CASSLDPDYGYTF
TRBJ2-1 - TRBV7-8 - TGTGCCAGCAGCTCCCGGGGCAGAGAGCGCTCCTACAATGAGCAGTTCTTC CASSSRGRERSYNEQFF
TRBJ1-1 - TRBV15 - TGTGCCACCAGCGGCGAGTACGCTGAAGCTTTCTTT CATSGEYAEAFF
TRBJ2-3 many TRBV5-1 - TGCGCCAGCAACCCCGACAGCACAGATACGCAGTATTTT CASNPDSTDTQYF
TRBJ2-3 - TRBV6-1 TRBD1 TGTGCCAGCAGTGACTACCGGCGGGACAGGGGATCGGATACGCAGTATTTT CASSDYRRDRGSDTQYF
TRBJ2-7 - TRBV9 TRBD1 TGTGCCAGCAGCCGGGACAGGGAAGAGCAGTACTTC CASSRDREEQYF
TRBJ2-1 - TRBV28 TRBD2 TGTGCCAGCAGTTTTAACGCGCCTAGCGGGGGGGGCTACAATGAGCAGTTCTTC CASSFNAPSGGGYNEQFF
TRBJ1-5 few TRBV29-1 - TGCAGCGTTGCTTTAGCCAGCAATCAGCCCCAGCATTTT CSVALASNQPQHF
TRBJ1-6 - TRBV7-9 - TGTGCCAGCAGCCGCGGGGGGCAATATTCACCCCTCCACTTT CASSRGGQYSPLHF
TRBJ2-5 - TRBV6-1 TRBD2 TGTGCCAGCAGGCCGGGGGGGCAGGAGACCCAGTACTTC CASRPGGQETQYF
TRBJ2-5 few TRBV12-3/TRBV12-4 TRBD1 TGTGCCAGCAGTTCCCCCGACAGGGGGGACTATACCCAGTACTTC CASSSPDRGDYTQYF
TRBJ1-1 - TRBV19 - TGTGCCAGTAGTATAACCCCGCTCACCGGACAGATCAAGATGAACACTGAAGCTTTCTTT CASSITPLTGQIKMNTEAFF
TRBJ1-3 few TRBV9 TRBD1 TGTGCCAGCAGCGAAGGACAGGTTCGCAACACCATATATTTT CASSEGQVRNTIYF
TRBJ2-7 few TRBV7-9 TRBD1 TGTGCCAGCTCTGGCCCGACAGGGTTCGGCGAGCAGTACTTC CASSGPTGFGEQYF
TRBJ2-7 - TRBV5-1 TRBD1 TGCGCCAGCAGCCGCTCGACAGGGGACTACGAGCAGTACTTC CASSRSTGDYEQYF
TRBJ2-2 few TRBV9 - TGTGCCAGCAGCGTGAGGGGGGCCACCGGGGAGCTGTTTTTT CASSVRGATGELFF
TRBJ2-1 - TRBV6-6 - TGTGCCAGCAGTTCCCTCCCCGGGCTGGCTGAGCAGTTCTTC CASSSLPGLAEQFF
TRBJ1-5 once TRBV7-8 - TGTGCCAGCAGCCCAAGGACAGAATATAGCAATCAGCCCCAGCATTTT CASSPRTEYSNQPQHF
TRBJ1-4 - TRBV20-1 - TGCAGTGCTAAATCTCGCCAGGGAAATGAAAAACTGTTTTTT CSAKSRQGNEKLFF
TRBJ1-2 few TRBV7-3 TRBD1 TGTGCCAGCAGCCCCACAGGGGGGGAGACACGCCTCTATGGCTACACCTTC CASSPTGGETRLYGYTF
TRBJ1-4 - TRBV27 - TGTGCCAGCAGTTTATATAACTCGGGTGAAAAACTGTTTTTT CASSLYNSGEKLFF
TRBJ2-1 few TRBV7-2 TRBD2 TGTGCCAGCAGCGCGACGGGAGGCTCCTACAATGAGCAGTTCTTC CASSATGGSYNEQFF
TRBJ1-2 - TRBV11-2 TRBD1 TGTGCCAGCAGCTTATTCGGGACAGAAGTAAACTATGGCTACACCTTC CASSLFGTEVNYGYTF